This T cell receptor beta chain was recovered during a study of CD8+ T cells in alopecia areata. After isolation, RNA underwent reverse transcription to generate cDNA as the sequencing template. TCRdb's table, derived via immunoSEQ multiplex PCR, lists solely in-frame clones and lacks some. The sample includes 120,000 or so clones, roughly two fifths of them seen just once. The sequenced material came from CD4+ T cells sorted from blood. This sequence originates from a human donor with alopecia areata.

The CDR3 loop is CASSRQGFTEAFF. The CDR3 region has the DNA TGTGCCAGCAGCCGGCAGGGGTTCACTGAAGCTTTCTTT. The V and J genes are TRBV7-2 and TRBJ1-1; tentatively, D is TRBD1 (6 bases). The germline CDR1 and CDR2 sequences are SGHTA and FQGNSA. The V and J ends lost 5 bases and 4 bases respectively, with 11 bases between them. CDR3 length: 13 amino acids.